These 23 T cell receptor beta chains were sequenced from one sample in a study of tissue T cells after allogeneic stem cell transplantation. Only in-frame clones appear in the TCRdb table, and some are missing; sequencing was by immunoSEQ multiplex PCR. The profile shows roughly 7,100 clones, about 45% of them singletons. The time point denotes: mouse harvest day 7 after allogeneic transplant. Each mouse received 10^7 T-cell-depleted marrow cells plus 10^6 splenic CD5+ T cells by tail vein. The specimen was gut tissue. The receptors were sampled from a female BALB/c mouse given C57BL/6 T cells with graft-versus-host disease after an allogeneic hematopoietic cell transplant.

As for this clone: Gene names refer to mouse genes. The missing CDR3 end, 1 residue past where the read stops, is filled in from the germline J gene. This rearrangement joins TRBV5 to TRBJ1-1; weak D call: TRBD1 (6 bases). Germline V lookup: CDR1 LGHNA, CDR2 YNLKQL (reference sequence). The V end was cut by 1 base, the J end by 7 bases, with 10 bases between. The CDR3 spans 13 residues. CDR3 bases read: TGTGCCAGCAGCCAAGGCCGGGACATAGAAGTCTTC. This gives the protein CASSQGRDIEVF. The entire CDR3 is CASSQGRDIEVFF.

This clone was observed a handful of times. Genes here carry mouse names. The CDR3 end lies 1 residue beyond the end of the read and is filled in from the germline J gene. This chain joins TRBV26 and TRBJ1-1; 9 bases match TRBD1. The CDR3 sequence is 15 residues long. V lost 4 bases and J lost 0; bases outside the gene matches: 3. CDR1 and CDR2 (germline): KGHPV, FQNQEV (reference sequence). The CDR3 region is CASSRWTGANTEVFF. Incomplete CDR3 DNA: TGTGCCAGCAGTCGTTGGACAGGGGCAAACACAGAAGTCTTC.

In its sample, this clone is large. All gene names here are mouse names. The read ends 1 residue early relative to the CDR3; the germline J gene fills the gap. J is TRBJ1-6 and V is TRBV16; D gene ambiguous. TRBJ1-6 belongs to the ORF category, with a function that is uncertain. Germline values: CDR1 SGHSA, CDR2 FRNQAP. CDR3 length: 15 residues. V was shortened by 4 bases and J by 0 bases, with 7 bases between the two germline ends. Partial CDR3 DNA: TGTGCAAGCAGCTCCGGGGATTCCTATAATTCGCCCCTCTAC. This sequence encodes CASSSGDSYNSPLY. From start to end, the CDR3 is CASSSGDSYNSPLYF.

Regarding this clone: The listed genes are named as in mouse. The read halts 1 residue ahead of the CDR3 end, with the missing end drawn from the germline J gene. At the DNA level, this CDR3 is encoded by other sequences in the same sample as well. The J gene is TRBJ2-7, the V gene TRBV17; TRBD2 matches 11 bases. From germline, CDR1 is MNHDT and CDR2 YYDKIL. Trimming took 7 bases from V and 7 from J; bases not matched to a gene: 3. This CDR3 is built from 12 residues. The CDR3 is CASKTGGGEQYF. CDR3 DNA (partial): TGTGCTAGCAAGACTGGGGGGGGGGAACAGTAC.

By sample fraction, this clone is medium-sized (0.01 to 0.1%). Gene and germline names: mouse. CDR3 DNA (partial): TGTGCAAGCAGCCTAGGGGACTATGCTGAGCAGTTC. Its protein product is CASSLGDYAEQF. The whole CDR3 is CASSLGDYAEQFF. The genes are TRBV16 and TRBJ2-1; D possibly corresponds to TRBD1 (5 bases). The CDR3 extends 1 residue past the end of the read, so its final part is completed from the germline J gene. This CDR3 contains 13 residues. Germline assignment: CDR1 SGHSA and CDR2 FRNQAP. The V end lost 5 bases, the J end lost 2 bases, and 7 bases lay between the germline ends.

This clone was found a few times. The gene names given are mouse names. The DNA read from the CDR3 is TGTGGTGCTAAGGCCGGAACAAACACCGGGCAGCTCTAC. Encoded protein: CGAKAGTNTGQLY. The complete CDR3 sequence is CGAKAGTNTGQLYF. This chain links TRBV20 with TRBJ2-2; unclear D gene. The read ends 1 residue early relative to the CDR3; the germline J gene fills the gap. Trimming took 4 bases from V and 0 from J, leaving 9 bases between them. This CDR3 has 14 residues. The germline CDR1 and CDR2 sequences are GFQATS and STVNSAI.

By share of the sample, this clone is medium-sized. Genes and germline come from the mouse. The read ends 1 residue before the CDR3 terminus; that terminus is restored from the germline J gene. The chain recombines TRBV13-1 with TRBJ2-7; D not resolved. The germline gives CDR1 NSHNY, CDR2 SYGAGN. V was shortened by 1 base and J by 5 bases, with 4 bases between the two germline ends. The CDR3 is made up of 11 amino acids. This CDR3 reads CASSDSNEQYF. Incomplete CDR3 DNA: TGTGCCAGCAGTGATTCGAATGAACAGTAC.

Comments on this clone: Gene labels here are mouse ones. The sequenced fragment ends 1 residue before the CDR3 boundary, so the rest is inferred from the germline J gene. The chain has TRBV13-2 and TRBJ2-2, with 9 bases lining up with TRBD2. Germline trimming cut 4 bases from V and 0 bases from J; bases unmatched to any gene: 1. The CDR3 sequence is 15 residues long. Germline lookup yields CDR1 NNHNN and CDR2 SYGAGS (reference sequence). The sequenced part of the CDR3 DNA is TGTGCCAGCGGTTCTGGGGGGGCAAACACCGGGCAGCTCTAC. It specifies CASGSGGANTGQLY. The complete CDR3 sequence is CASGSGGANTGQLYF.

This clone was found once. Gene names and germline match the mouse. The CDR3 end falls 1 residue outside the read, so it is completed with the germline J gene. The chain employs TRBV13-1 and TRBJ2-2; 10 nucleotides agree with TRBD2. With 2 bases clipped from V and 0 bases from J, the junction kept 1 base outside the gene matches. Looked up from germline, CDR1 is NSHNY and CDR2 is SYGAGN. This CDR3 spans 16 amino acids. The DNA read from the CDR3 is TGTGCCAGCAGTGACGGACTGGGGGCAAACACCGGGCAGCTCTAC. As protein: CASSDGLGANTGQLY. The CDR3 in full is CASSDGLGANTGQLYF.

Concerning this clone itself: The gene names given are mouse names. The read ends 1 residue before the CDR3 terminus; that terminus is restored from the germline J gene. The rearrangement links TRBV5 to TRBJ2-5, with 8 bases aligning to TRBD1. This CDR3 has 13 amino acids. Trimming removed 4 bases from V and 5 bases from J; junction bases left unmatched: 2. The germline CDR1 and CDR2 sequences are LGHNA and YNLKQL (reference sequence). This CDR3 is CASSLDRGDTQYF. CDR3 bases read: TGTGCCAGCAGCCTCGACAGGGGAGACACCCAGTAC.

In regard to this clone: These gene names are mouse names. The read falls 1 residue short of the CDR3 end, and the missing part is taken from the germline J gene. The rearrangement joins TRBV3 to TRBJ2-4; 7 positions agree with TRBD2. This CDR3 has 14 residues. Germline trimming cut 5 bases from V and 0 bases from J; bases unmatched to any gene: 2. The V gene's germline CDR1 is SNHLY and CDR2 FYNGKV (reference sequence). The CDR3 here is CASSTGASQNTLYF. CDR3 bases read: TGTGCCAGCAGCACTGGGGCGAGTCAAAACACCTTGTAC.

To note about this clone: Germline and genes: mouse. The read stops 1 residue short of the end of the CDR3; the missing end is completed from the germline J gene. This chain connects TRBV15 to TRBJ1-4; no clear D gene. The V and J ends lost 2 bases and 0 bases respectively, with 4 bases between them. Looked up from germline, CDR1 is SGHND and CDR2 is FRSKSL. This CDR3 is built from 14 residues. The CDR3 spells CASSLQLSNERLFF. CDR3 DNA (partial): TGTGCCAGCAGTTTACAGCTTTCCAACGAAAGATTATTT. The full variable domain, completed using reference TRBV15 and TRBJ1-4, is DAGVTQTPRHEVAEKGQTIILKCEPVSGHNDLFWYRQTKIQGLELLSYFRSKSLMEDGGAFKDRFKAEMLNSSFSTLKIQPTEPKDSAVYLCASSLQLSNERLFFGHGTKLSVL.

A word on this clone: Gene and germline names: mouse. The read halts 1 residue ahead of the CDR3 end, with the missing end drawn from the germline J gene. The V call is TRBV13-1, the J call TRBJ2-5, with 8 positions matching TRBD2. The junction had 4 bases not matched to a gene; V was cut back by 4 bases and J by 6 bases. The CDR3 runs to 13 residues. Germline V CDR1 and CDR2: NSHNY, SYGAGN. The sequenced CDR3 bases are TGTGCCAGCAGTCGGGGGGGCGCGGACACCCAGTAC. It translates to CASSRGGADTQY. The entire CDR3 sequence reads CASSRGGADTQYF.

This clone has a single count. Mouse names are used for the genes. With the read ending 1 residue before the CDR3 end, the germline J gene is used to fill in that end. The chain recombines TRBV26 with TRBJ2-5; D remains unclear. Germline V gene lookup returns CDR1 KGHPV and CDR2 FQNQEV (reference sequence). The CDR3 extends over 13 amino acids. Trimming removed 2 bases at V and 1 base at J, with 4 bases between. The CDR3: CASSLGDQDTQYF. The CDR3 DNA, read in part, is TGTGCCAGCAGTCTGGGGGACCAAGACACCCAGTAC.

With regard to this clone: Gene names are the mouse ones. The CDR3 sequence: CASSDDSYNSPLYF. The part of the CDR3 DNA that was read is TGTGCCAGCAGTGACGACAGCTATAATTCGCCCCTCTAC. V usage is TRBV13-1 and J usage is TRBJ1-6; tentative D call: TRBD1 (5 bases). The read stops 1 residue short of the end of the CDR3; the missing end is completed from the germline J gene. TRBJ1-6 is placed among ORFs of uncertain function. The germline V gene has CDR1 NSHNY and CDR2 SYGAGN. V was clipped by 2 bases and J by 3 bases, with 6 bases between them. The CDR3 is 14 amino acids.

Details on this clone: Mouse gene names and germline throughout. This CDR3 is CASSGTYEQYF. CDR3 bases read: TGTGCCAGCAGTGGGACTTATGAACAGTAC. The chain employs TRBV26 and TRBJ2-7; tentatively, D is TRBD2 (6 bases). The read halts 1 residue ahead of the CDR3 end, with the missing end drawn from the germline J gene. CDR1 is KGHPV, CDR2 FQNQEV, per germline (reference sequence). The CDR3 has 11 residues. Trimming left V 5 bases short and J 4 bases short, with 6 bases between.

About this clone: Gene names follow the mouse nomenclature. The read terminates 1 residue ahead of where the CDR3 ends, so the germline J gene completes it. The V call is TRBV31, the J call TRBJ2-3, with 9 bases identical to TRBD2. The CDR3 is made up of 15 amino acids. V lost 3 bases to trimming and J lost 0 bases; unmatched junction nucleotides: 4. From germline, CDR1 is GKSSPN and CDR2 SITVG. Here the CDR3 reads CAWSVTGGSAETLYF. Partial CDR3 DNA: TGTGCCTGGAGCGTGACTGGGGGTAGTGCAGAAACGCTGTAT.

Points on this clone: The germline and genes are mouse ones. Read data end 1 residue before the CDR3 end; the end is taken from the germline J gene. V usage is TRBV17 and J usage is TRBJ2-1; D remains ambiguous. Between the trimmed V and J ends, which lost 3 bases and 5 bases, there was a span of 11 bases. Per the germline V gene, CDR1 is MNHDT and CDR2 is YYDKIL. CDR3 length: 14 residues. CDR3 DNA, as far as it was read: TGTGCTAGCAGTAGTTGGCCTAATAATGCTGAGCAGTTC. It is translated as CASSSWPNNAEQF. The full-length CDR3 reads as CASSSWPNNAEQFF.

This clone was observed a handful of times. Gene names are mouse gene names. The sequenced fragment ends 1 residue before the CDR3 boundary, so the rest is inferred from the germline J gene. This sequence joins TRBV20 and TRBJ1-4; 7 bases are a match to TRBD1. This CDR3 comprises 13 residues. Germline CDR1 GFQATS, CDR2 STVNSAI. The V gene end was trimmed by 6 bases and the J gene end by 7 bases; junction bases not matched to a gene: 8. This CDR3 reads CGARDRGPERLFF. The CDR3 DNA, read in part, is TGTGGTGCCCGGGACAGAGGGCCCGAAAGATTATTT.

Of note for this clone: The gene names here belong to mouse. The read finishes 1 residue shy of the CDR3 end, and the germline J gene is used to complete it. J is TRBJ2-7 and V is TRBV24; 7 bases line up with TRBD2. J lost 5 bases, V lost 2 bases, and 3 bases had no gene match. This CDR3 has 13 residues. Looked up from germline, CDR1 is KGHTA and CDR2 is FRNEEI. The CDR3: CASSLSLGDEQYF. The CDR3 DNA, read in part, is TGTGCCAGCAGTCTGAGCCTGGGGGATGAACAGTAC.

A word on this clone: Genes and germline are mouse. The CDR3 goes on 1 residue after the read ends, and that part is filled in from the germline J gene. This rearrangement joins TRBV26 to TRBJ1-3, with D perhaps TRBD1 (6 bases). This CDR3 has 14 residues. Germline values: CDR1 KGHPV, CDR2 FQNQEV (reference sequence). Trimming removed 2 bases from V and 2 bases from J, with 7 bases in between. CDR3 DNA (partial): TGTGCCAGCAGTCTGAACAGGGCTGGAAATACGCTCTAT. Its protein is CASSLNRAGNTLY. The full CDR3 protein reads CASSLNRAGNTLYF.

This clone has just a few counts. Mouse gene names apply. Read sequence stops 1 residue before the CDR3 end, and the germline J gene provides the missing end. The chain has TRBV1 and TRBJ2-7, with 11 bases matching TRBD2. Germline-derived CDR1 and CDR2 are NSQYPW and LRSPGD (reference sequence). The CDR3 runs to 14 residues. V lost 4 bases to trimming and J lost 7 bases; unmatched junction nucleotides: 6. The sequenced part of the CDR3 DNA is TGCACCTGCAGTGGAACTGGGGGGGCGGGGGAACAGTAC. Its protein product is CTCSGTGGAGEQY. The full-length CDR3 reads as CTCSGTGGAGEQYF.

To note about this clone: Each gene name is a mouse one. Sequencing ends 1 residue short of the CDR3 end; the germline J gene provides the rest. The chain is built from TRBV12-1 and TRBJ1-3; D uncertain. Germline CDR1 is SGHSN and CDR2 is HYEKVE. The CDR3 runs to 14 residues. V was pared by 2 bases and J by 0 bases, with 7 bases between. CDR3 region: CASSRRHSGNTLYF. The part of the CDR3 DNA that was read is TGTGCCAGCTCTCGACGGCATTCTGGAAATACGCTCTAT.